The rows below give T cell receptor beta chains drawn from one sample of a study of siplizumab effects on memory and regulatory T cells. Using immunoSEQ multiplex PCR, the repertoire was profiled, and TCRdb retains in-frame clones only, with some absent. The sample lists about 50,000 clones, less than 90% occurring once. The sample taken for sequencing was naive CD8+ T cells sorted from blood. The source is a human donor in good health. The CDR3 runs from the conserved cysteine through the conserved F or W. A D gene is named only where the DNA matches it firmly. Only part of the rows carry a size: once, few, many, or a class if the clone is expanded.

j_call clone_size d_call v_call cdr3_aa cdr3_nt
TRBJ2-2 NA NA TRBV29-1 CSVVITGELFF TGCAGCGTTGTTATTACCGGGGAGCTGTTTTTT
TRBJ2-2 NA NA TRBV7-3 CASSPGLEGTGELFF TGTGCCAGCAGCCCCGGGCTAGAGGGCACCGGGGAGCTGTTTTTT
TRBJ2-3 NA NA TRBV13 CASSGGTHNRDTQYF TGTGCCAGCAGCGGAGGGACTCATAACAGAGATACGCAGTATTTT
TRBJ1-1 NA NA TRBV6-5 CASSLQTGHTEAFF TGTGCCAGCAGTTTACAAACAGGGCACACTGAAGCTTTCTTT
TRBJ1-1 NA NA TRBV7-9 CASSFGPFEAFF TGTGCCAGCAGCTTCGGACCTTTTGAAGCTTTCTTT
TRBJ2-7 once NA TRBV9 CASSGGHGIHEQYF TGTGCCAGCAGCGGGGGGCATGGCATCCACGAGCAGTACTTC
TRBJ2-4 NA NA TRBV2 CASSDGGGPFVQYF TGTGCCAGCAGTGACGGTGGGGGGCCGTTCGTTCAGTACTTC
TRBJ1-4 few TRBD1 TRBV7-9 CASRPGQGQKLFF TGTGCCAGCAGACCGGGACAGGGACAAAAACTGTTTTTT
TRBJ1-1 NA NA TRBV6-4 CASSEAGNTEAFF TGTGCCAGCAGTGAAGCGGGGAACACTGAAGCTTTCTTT
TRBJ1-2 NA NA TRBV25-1 CASSPIPLGNYGYTF TGTGCCAGCAGTCCAATCCCCCTGGGGAACTATGGCTACACCTTC
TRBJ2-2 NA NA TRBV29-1 CSVLDITGELFF TGCAGCGTTCTGGACATCACCGGGGAGCTGTTTTTT
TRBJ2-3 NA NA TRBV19 CASEDSRYHTDTQYF TGTGCCAGTGAGGATAGCCGGTACCACACAGATACGCAGTATTTT
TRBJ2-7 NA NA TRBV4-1 CASSLLEGLASSYEQYF TGCGCCAGCAGCTTACTCGAGGGTTTAGCGAGCTCCTACGAGCAGTACTTC
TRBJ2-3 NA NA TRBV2 CASSEARDIDTDTQYF TGTGCCAGCAGTGAAGCCCGGGACATTGACACAGATACGCAGTATTTT
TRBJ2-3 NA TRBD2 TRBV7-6 CASSQPSSGPSVTDTQYF TGTGCCAGCAGCCAGCCATCTAGCGGGCCAAGTGTCACAGATACGCAGTATTTT
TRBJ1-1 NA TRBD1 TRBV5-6 CASSLIRGWSDTEAFF TGTGCCAGCAGCTTGATCAGGGGGTGGTCTGACACTGAAGCTTTCTTT
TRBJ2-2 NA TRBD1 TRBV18 CASSPGQGDTGELFF TGTGCCAGCTCACCGGGACAGGGAGACACCGGGGAGCTGTTTTTT
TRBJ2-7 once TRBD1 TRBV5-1 CASSLTGTGVYEQYF TGCGCCAGCAGCTTGACGGGGACAGGAGTATACGAGCAGTACTTC
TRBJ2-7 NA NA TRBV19 CASSISGVGSYEQYF TGTGCCAGTAGTATTAGTGGGGTTGGCTCCTACGAGCAGTACTTC
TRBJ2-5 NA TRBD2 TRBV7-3 CASSFPSSGRPQETQYF TGTGCCAGCAGCTTCCCTTCTAGCGGGAGGCCCCAAGAGACCCAGTACTTC
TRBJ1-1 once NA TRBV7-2 CASSLLVGAATEAFF TGTGCCAGCAGCTTACTCGTCGGGGCCGCCACTGAAGCTTTCTTT
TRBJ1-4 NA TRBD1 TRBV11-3 CASRDRGRAINEKLFF TGTGCCAGCAGGGACAGGGGGCGCGCTATTAATGAAAAACTGTTTTTT
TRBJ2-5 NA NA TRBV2 CASSEGSLPRETQYF TGTGCCAGCAGCGAAGGGAGCCTCCCTCGGGAGACCCAGTACTTC
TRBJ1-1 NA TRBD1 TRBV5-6 CASSSDRAVTEAFF TGTGCCAGCAGCTCGGACAGGGCGGTCACTGAAGCTTTCTTT
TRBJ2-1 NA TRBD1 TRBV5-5 CASSFDRVSGEQFF TGTGCCAGCAGCTTCGACAGGGTGTCGGGGGAGCAGTTCTTC
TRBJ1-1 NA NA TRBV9 CASSVGPGINTEAFF TGTGCCAGCAGCGTAGGCCCGGGGATAAACACTGAAGCTTTCTTT
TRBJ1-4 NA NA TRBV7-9 CASSLVGQGSNEKLFF TGTGCCAGCAGCTTAGTTGGTCAGGGATCTAATGAAAAACTGTTTTTT
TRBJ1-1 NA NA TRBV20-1 CSARYTSEAFF TGCAGTGCTAGATATACCTCTGAAGCTTTCTTT
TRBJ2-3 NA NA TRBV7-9 CASLSAPAPTDTQYF TGTGCCAGCCTGTCTGCACCGGCCCCCACAGATACGCAGTATTTT
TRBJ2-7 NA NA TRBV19 CASSLRGPPPDEQYF TGTGCCAGTAGCCTACGTGGACCTCCTCCGGACGAGCAGTACTTC
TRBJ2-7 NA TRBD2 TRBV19 CASSPGGYEQYF TGTGCCAGTAGCCCGGGGGGCTACGAGCAGTACTTC
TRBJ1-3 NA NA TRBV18 CASSPSPRDEILSGNTIYF TGTGCCAGCTCACCAAGTCCCCGGGACGAAATCCTCTCTGGAAACACCATATATTTT
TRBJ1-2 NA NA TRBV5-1 CASSYSPPGPDYGYTF TGCGCCAGCAGCTATTCACCCCCGGGACCGGATTATGGCTACACCTTC
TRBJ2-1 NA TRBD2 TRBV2 CASSKSGANSYNEQFF TGTGCCAGCAGTAAGAGCGGGGCCAACTCCTACAATGAGCAGTTCTTC
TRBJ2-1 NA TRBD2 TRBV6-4 CASSLAGVGSEQFF TGTGCCAGCAGTCTAGCGGGAGTTGGGTCTGAGCAGTTCTTC
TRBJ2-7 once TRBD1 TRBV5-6 CASSLSIRDRGTYEQYF TGTGCCAGCAGCTTAAGCATCCGGGACAGGGGAACCTACGAGCAGTACTTC
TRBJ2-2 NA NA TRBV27 CASSFVTIPYGELFF TGTGCCAGCAGTTTCGTGACTATACCATACGGGGAGCTGTTTTTT
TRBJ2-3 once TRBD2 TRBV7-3 CASSPEAGGRSDTQYF TGTGCCAGCAGCCCAGAAGCGGGAGGACGGTCAGATACGCAGTATTTT
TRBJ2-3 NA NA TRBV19 CASTTATDTQYF TGTGCCAGTACGACAGCCACAGATACGCAGTATTTT
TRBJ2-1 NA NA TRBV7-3 CASRRAGRSYNEQFF TGTGCCAGCAGGAGGGCGGGCCGGTCCTACAATGAGCAGTTCTTC
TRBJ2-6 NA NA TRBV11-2 CASTEGRSFGANVLTF TGTGCCAGCACCGAGGGGCGGTCGTTTGGGGCCAACGTCCTGACTTTC
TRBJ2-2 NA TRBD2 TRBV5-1 CASSWGAGTGELFF TGCGCCAGCAGCTGGGGAGCGGGGACCGGGGAGCTGTTTTTT
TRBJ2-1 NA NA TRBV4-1 CASSQETVNEQFF TGCGCCAGCAGCCAAGAGACCGTCAATGAGCAGTTCTTC
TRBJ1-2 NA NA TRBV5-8 CASSLGGALWKGTF TGTGCCAGCAGCTTGGGGGGCGCCCTATGGAAGGGCACCTTC
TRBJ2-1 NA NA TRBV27 CASSGYNEQFF TGTGCCAGCAGTGGCTACAATGAGCAGTTCTTC
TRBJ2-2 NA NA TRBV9 CASSVNTGELFF TGTGCCAGCAGCGTGAACACCGGGGAGCTGTTTTTT